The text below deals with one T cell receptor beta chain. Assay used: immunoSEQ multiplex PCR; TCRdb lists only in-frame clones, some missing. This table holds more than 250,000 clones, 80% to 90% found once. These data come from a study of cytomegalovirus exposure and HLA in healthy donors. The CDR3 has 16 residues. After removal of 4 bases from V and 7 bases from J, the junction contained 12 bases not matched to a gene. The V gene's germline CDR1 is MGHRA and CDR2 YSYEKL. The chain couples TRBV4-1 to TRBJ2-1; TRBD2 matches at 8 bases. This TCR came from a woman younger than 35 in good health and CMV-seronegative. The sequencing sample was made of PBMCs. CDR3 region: CASSPSELAGGNEQFF. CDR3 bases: TGCGCCAGCAGCCCTTCGGAGCTAGCGGGCGGGAATGAGCAGTTCTTC.